Sequencing of this TCR beta chain was carried out in a study of cytotoxic CD8 clonotypes in ibrutinib-treated CLL. Study details: Patients attained around 25 partial and 2 complete responses; at median approximately 68 months, about 15 remained remitted while 12 progressed.

Produced via immunoSEQ multiplex PCR; TCRdb's table is partial and in-frame only. The table shows about 130,000 clones, with approximately 85% occurring only once. This clone occurred once. Deletions cut 6 bases from V and 14 bases from J, with 25 bases between. The CDR3 loop spans 14 amino acids. The germline V gene encodes CDR1 ENHRY and CDR2 SYGVKD. This TCR was sampled from a human donor with chronic lymphocytic leukemia. The chain couples TRBV10-3 to TRBJ1-2, with D perhaps TRBD1 (5 bases). The sample consisted of PBMCs, taken after 24 months of ibrutinib treatment. The CDR3 protein is CAISALGGTEAKTF. The CDR3 nucleotides read TGTGCCATCAGCGCCTTGGGGGGGACTGAGGCGAAGACCTTC.